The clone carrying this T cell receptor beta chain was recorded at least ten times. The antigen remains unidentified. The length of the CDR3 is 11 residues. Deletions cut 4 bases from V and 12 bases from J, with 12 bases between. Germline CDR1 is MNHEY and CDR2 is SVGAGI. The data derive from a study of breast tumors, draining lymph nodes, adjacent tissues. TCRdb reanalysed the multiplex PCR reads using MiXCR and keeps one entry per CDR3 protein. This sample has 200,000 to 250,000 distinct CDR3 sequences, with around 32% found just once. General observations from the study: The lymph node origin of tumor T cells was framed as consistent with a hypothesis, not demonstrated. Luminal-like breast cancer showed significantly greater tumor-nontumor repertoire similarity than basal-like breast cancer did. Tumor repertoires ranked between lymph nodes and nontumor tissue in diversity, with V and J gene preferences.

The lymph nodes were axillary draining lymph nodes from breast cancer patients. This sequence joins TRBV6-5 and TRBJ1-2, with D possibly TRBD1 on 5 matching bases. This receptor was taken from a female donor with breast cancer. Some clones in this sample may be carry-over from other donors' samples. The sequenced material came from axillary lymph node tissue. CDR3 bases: TGTGCCAGCAGTTGGGGGGGGGTGAACACCTTC. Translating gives CASSWGGVNTF.